Listed here are 8 T cell receptor beta chains from one sample, sequenced in a study of regulatory T cells in long-lasting Graves disease. Time point in this sample: newly diagnosed GD, antithyroid drugs for less than 3 months. With RNA extracted from PBMCs as input, the TCR library was made. Arm-PCR of CDR3 regions and iRepertoire HTBI primers were the basis on which TCR beta libraries were built. TCRdb re-called the multiplex PCR reads with MiXCR, one entry per CDR3 protein. The sample lists about 500,000 distinct CDR3 sequences, around 13% seen once, with roughly 9.3% in the top ten. The same sample was also studied in work on T cells in Graves' hyperthyroidism and ophthalmopathy.

The specimen comprised peripheral blood mononuclear cells (PBMCs), sampled at new diagnosis, from a patient treated with antithyroid drugs. The origin of the receptors is a woman in her thirties with Graves disease.

The chain joins TRBV5-5 to TRBJ2-3; D may be TRBD1 (6 bases). CDR3 length: 12 residues. V lost 6 bases and J lost 4, with 9 bases in between. Germline assignment: CDR1 SGHKS and CDR2 YYEKEE (reference sequence). CDR3 sequence reads: CASTGQPDTQYF. The DNA for the CDR3 is TGTGCCAGCACAGGACAGCCAGATACGCAGTATTTT.

This clonotype has a count of ten or more. J is TRBJ1-1 and V is TRBV6-5; D is unresolved. Germline values: CDR1 MNHEY, CDR2 SVGAGI. Between the trimmed V and J ends, which lost 2 bases and 0 bases, there was a span of 4 bases. The CDR3 consists of 13 residues. The CDR3 sequence is CASSYQMNTEAFF. CDR3 in DNA: TGTGCCAGCAGTTACCAGATGAACACTGAAGCTTTCTTT.

There are many counts of this clonotype. The V gene is TRBV12-3 or TRBV12-4, the J gene TRBJ2-1, with D uncertain. V was trimmed by 9 bases and J by 3 bases, leaving 21 bases between them. This CDR3 comprises 16 residues. The DNA for the CDR3 is TGTGCCAGTAACAGTCCCCTTCTAGGGTACTACAATGAGCAGTTCTTC. This translates into CASNSPLLGYYNEQFF.

This chain connects TRBV3-1 to TRBJ1-3, with no clear D. Germline-derived CDR1 and CDR2 are LGHDT and YNNKEL (reference sequence). Trimming pared 4 bases from V and 8 bases from J, leaving 9 bases between. This CDR3 region has 12 residues. CDR3 bases: TGTGCCAGCAGCCTAAACATGGACACCATATATTTT. Translating it yields CASSLNMDTIYF.

This clonotype was counted ten times or more. The DNA for the CDR3 is TGTGCCAGCAGCTTAGCGGGCGCGTACTCCTACGAGCAGTACTTC. Translation: CASSLAGAYSYEQYF. This chain connects TRBV7-9 to TRBJ2-7; no firm D call. CDR1 SEHNR and CDR2 FQNEAQ come from the germline V gene (reference sequence). Trimming left V 0 bases short and J 0 bases short, with 9 bases between. This CDR3 comprises 15 residues.

This clonotype was counted ten times or more. The junction departs from the called germline gene at one end, perhaps through a read error. J is TRBJ2-1 and V is TRBV12-3 or TRBV12-4; D may be TRBD2 (6 bases). The CDR3 covers 15 residues. The DNA of the CDR3 is TGTGCCAGCACTTTAGCGGAGAGCTCCTACAATGAGCAGTTCTTC. This gives the protein CASTLAESSYNEQFF.

This clonotype was observed many times. The chain recombines TRBV5-1 with TRBJ2-2; 8 bases match TRBD2. CDR1 is SGHRS, CDR2 YFSETQ, per germline. The CDR3 runs 15 residues. Germline trimming cut 4 bases from V and 2 bases from J; bases unmatched to any gene: 4. DNA of the CDR3: TGCGCCAGCAGCCCTACTAGCGGTAACACCGGGGAGCTGTTTTTT. It specifies CASSPTSGNTGELFF.

This clonotype was counted at least ten times. V usage is TRBV20-1 and J usage is TRBJ2-7, with a weak D call TRBD2 (6 bases). Trimming removed 0 bases at V and 2 bases at J, with 11 bases between. The CDR3 has 14 residues. Germline V gene lookup returns CDR1 DFQATT and CDR2 SNEGSKA (reference sequence). CDR3 sequence reads: CSARDRSGAYEQYF. The CDR3 DNA reads TGCAGTGCTAGAGATCGGTCGGGAGCCTACGAGCAGTACTTC.